The source of this TCR beta chain is a study of blood T cell repertoires in COVID-19. About the study: PBMCs, B-cell-depleted T cells, or T cells were the source of the cDNA or gDNA that made up the material.

Using immunoSEQ multiplex PCR, the repertoire was profiled, and TCRdb retains in-frame clones only, with some absent. The sample has about 250,000 clones, 75% to 85% seen once; the top ten hold roughly 5%. The CDR3 totals 13 residues. J lost 3 bases, V lost 5 bases, and 3 bases had no gene match. Germline loops: CDR1 LNHDA, CDR2 SQIVND (reference sequence). This receptor was identified in a human donor in a cohort sampled during active COVID-19. Input material: peripheral blood. The chain employs TRBV19 and TRBJ1-1, with 7 bases matching TRBD1. The CDR3 region is CASSEGAYTEAFF. The CDR3 region has the DNA TGTGCCAGTAGTGAGGGGGCTTACACTGAAGCTTTCTTT.